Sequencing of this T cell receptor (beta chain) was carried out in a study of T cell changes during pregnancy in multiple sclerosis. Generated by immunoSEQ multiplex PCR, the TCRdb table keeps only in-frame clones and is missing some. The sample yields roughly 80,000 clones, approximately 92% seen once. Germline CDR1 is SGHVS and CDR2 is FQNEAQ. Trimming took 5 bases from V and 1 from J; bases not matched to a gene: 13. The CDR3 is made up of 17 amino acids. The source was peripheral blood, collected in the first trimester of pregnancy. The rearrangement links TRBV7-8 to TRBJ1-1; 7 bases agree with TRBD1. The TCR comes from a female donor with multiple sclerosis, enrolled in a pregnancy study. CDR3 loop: CASSPSDRAGWNTEAFF. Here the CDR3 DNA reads TGTGCCAGCAGCCCCAGTGACAGGGCGGGTTGGAACACTGAAGCTTTCTTT. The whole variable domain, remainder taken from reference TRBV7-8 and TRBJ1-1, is GAGVSQSPRYKVAKRGQDVALRCDPISGHVSLFWYQQALGQGPEFLTYFQNEAQLDKSGLPSDRFFAERPEGSVSTLKIQRTQQEDSAVYLCASSPSDRAGWNTEAFFGQGTRLTVV.